This T cell receptor (beta chain) was found in a study of T-cell memory formation after mild COVID-19. The CDR3 runs to 15 residues. CDR1 and CDR2 from the germline V gene are MNHEY and SMNVEV (reference sequence). V was pared by 5 bases and J by 5 bases, with 9 bases of the junction left unmatched. MiXCR, applied by TCRdb to the 5' RACE reads, yields one record per CDR3 protein. The sample shows fewer than 300,000 distinct CDR3 sequences, approximately 15% of them seen only once. Sequencing was performed on PBMCs or a T cell subset sorted from them (not recorded which). The chain uses TRBV27 and TRBJ1-2; 9 positions agree with TRBD1. The receptor was derived from a man between 18 and 35 years old who had mild COVID-19 (a few samples of this study predate the infection). Cell type and time point are not known. This chain's CDR3 is CASSPGQGPVYGYTF. CDR3 nucleotides: TGTGCCAGCAGTCCGGGACAGGGCCCGGTATATGGCTACACCTTC.